The source of this TCR beta chain is a study of T cell responses to AZD1222 COVID-19 vaccine. The study, taken as a whole, reports: Sampling captured repertoires only after the peak T cell response.

Method: immunoSEQ multiplex PCR; TCRdb's copy keeps in-frame clones and lacks some. The data show roughly 150,000 clones, roughly nine tenths seen once. To note about this clone: Its antigen is not known.

The ends lost 6 bases at V and 2 bases at J; junction bases unmatched: 3. Per germline, CDR1 MDHEN and CDR2 SYDVKM. The CDR3 runs to 13 residues. Specimen: peripheral blood, collected 28 days after the second AZD1222 dose. The TCR originated in an adult who received the AZD1222 COVID-19 vaccine. The chain employs TRBV28 and TRBJ2-7; 8 bases are a match to TRBD1. For the CDR3, the DNA is TGTGCCAGCAGCGCGGACAGGGCCTACGAGCAGTACTTC. It codes for CASSADRAYEQYF. The full variable domain, completed using reference TRBV28 and TRBJ2-7, is DVKVTQSSRYLVKRTGEKVFLECVQDMDHENMFWYRQDPGLGLRLIYFSYDVKMKEKGDIPEGYSVSREKKERFSLILESASTNQTSMYLCASSADRAYEQYFGPGTRLTVT.